The rows below give T cell receptor beta chains drawn from one sample of a study of blood T cell repertoires in COVID-19. TCRdb's copy holds only in-frame clones and misses some; the assay was immunoSEQ multiplex PCR. The sample lists over 65,000 clones, approximately 80% occurring once. Sequenced: peripheral blood. The receptors originated from a man older than 75 with active COVID-19. Both conserved end residues are part of each CDR3. Fields, in order: D gene, V gene, clone size, J gene, CDR3 DNA, CDR3 protein. D genes are given only for firm matches. Some rows mark clone size as missing; the rest say once, few, many or name a class of expanded clone.

d_gene: TRBD1
v_gene: TRBV6-5
abundance: NA
j_gene: TRBJ1-1
CDR3nt: TGTGCCAGCAGTTGGACAGGGAACACTGAAGCTTTCTTT
CDR3aa: CASSWTGNTEAFF

d_gene: NA
v_gene: TRBV18
abundance: once
j_gene: TRBJ2-2
CDR3nt: TGTGCCAGCTCACCTACGCAGGGCCCCACCGGGGAGCTGTTTTTT
CDR3aa: CASSPTQGPTGELFF

d_gene: TRBD1
v_gene: TRBV9
abundance: few
j_gene: TRBJ1-6
CDR3nt: TGTGCCAGCAGCGTTTATGACAGGGATTCACCCCTCCACTTT
CDR3aa: CASSVYDRDSPLHF

d_gene: NA
v_gene: TRBV24-1
abundance: NA
j_gene: TRBJ1-5
CDR3nt: TGTGCCACCATGGAGAATCAGCCCCAGCATTTT
CDR3aa: CATMENQPQHF

d_gene: TRBD2
v_gene: TRBV5-6
abundance: NA
j_gene: TRBJ2-3
CDR3nt: TGTGCCAGCAGGACTAGCGGCACAGATACGCAGTATTTT
CDR3aa: CASRTSGTDTQYF

d_gene: NA
v_gene: TRBV5-6
abundance: NA
j_gene: TRBJ2-7
CDR3nt: TGTGCCAGCAGCTTGTATACGGGAGTTAGGTTCGAGCAGTACTTC
CDR3aa: CASSLYTGVRFEQYF

d_gene: NA
v_gene: TRBV4-1
abundance: NA
j_gene: TRBJ2-7
CDR3nt: TGCGCCAGCAGCCAGATTAAATCAGGGGCCGGCTACGAGCAGTACTTC
CDR3aa: CASSQIKSGAGYEQYF

d_gene: TRBD1
v_gene: TRBV5-4
abundance: NA
j_gene: TRBJ2-2
CDR3nt: TGTGCCAGCAGCTTGGCCATCATCGGCGGACAGGGTAATAGCGGGGAGCTGTTTTTT
CDR3aa: CASSLAIIGGQGNSGELFF

d_gene: NA
v_gene: TRBV19
abundance: NA
j_gene: TRBJ1-2
CDR3nt: TGTGCCAGTAGTATAGATCGCGGCAGTCTCTATGGCTACACCTTC
CDR3aa: CASSIDRGSLYGYTF

d_gene: NA
v_gene: TRBV2
abundance: once
j_gene: TRBJ1-1
CDR3nt: TGTGCCAGCAGTGTTTCAAACACTGAAGCTTTCTTT
CDR3aa: CASSVSNTEAFF

d_gene: TRBD2
v_gene: TRBV5-4
abundance: once
j_gene: TRBJ2-3
CDR3nt: TGTGCCAGCAGCTCGTCAGGACTAGTCACAGATACGCAGTATTTT
CDR3aa: CASSSSGLVTDTQYF

d_gene: TRBD1
v_gene: TRBV5-4
abundance: NA
j_gene: TRBJ2-7
CDR3nt: TGTGCCAGCAGCTTGGTTCGGCAACAGGGGGCGGCCTACGAGCAGTACTTC
CDR3aa: CASSLVRQQGAAYEQYF

d_gene: NA
v_gene: TRBV4-2
abundance: once
j_gene: TRBJ2-5
CDR3nt: TGTGCCAGCAGCCAGCATGGAACGGGTCAAGAGACCCAGTACTTC
CDR3aa: CASSQHGTGQETQYF

d_gene: TRBD1
v_gene: TRBV19
abundance: NA
j_gene: TRBJ2-1
CDR3nt: TGTGCCAGTAGGCCTAGACAGGGGGCCGGTAGTGAGCAGTTCTTC
CDR3aa: CASRPRQGAGSEQFF

d_gene: TRBD1
v_gene: TRBV19
abundance: NA
j_gene: TRBJ2-7
CDR3nt: TGTGCCAGTAGTGACAGGGTTCTCAACGAGCAGTACTTC
CDR3aa: CASSDRVLNEQYF

d_gene: NA
v_gene: TRBV25-1
abundance: NA
j_gene: TRBJ2-5
CDR3nt: TGTGCCAGCAGTGTAGGGGGACAAGAGACCCAGTACTTC
CDR3aa: CASSVGGQETQYF

d_gene: NA
v_gene: TRBV29-1
abundance: few
j_gene: TRBJ1-2
CDR3nt: TGCAGCGTGGGTCGAGGTCATCGAGACTACACCTTC
CDR3aa: CSVGRGHRDYTF

d_gene: TRBD1
v_gene: TRBV5-1
abundance: NA
j_gene: TRBJ1-6
CDR3nt: TGCGCCAGCAGGTTACCCGGGACAGACTATAATTCACCCCTCCACTTT
CDR3aa: CASRLPGTDYNSPLHF

d_gene: TRBD1
v_gene: TRBV7-2
abundance: NA
j_gene: TRBJ2-5
CDR3nt: TGTGCCAGCAGCTCCCAACCGCCGGGACAGTTAGAGACCCAGTACTTC
CDR3aa: CASSSQPPGQLETQYF

d_gene: NA
v_gene: TRBV4-3
abundance: NA
j_gene: TRBJ2-3
CDR3nt: TGCGCCAGCAGCCAAGGTGTGGGCCCAGATACGCAGTATTTT
CDR3aa: CASSQGVGPDTQYF

d_gene: NA
v_gene: TRBV4-1
abundance: NA
j_gene: TRBJ1-2
CDR3nt: TGCGCCAGCAGCCAAGCCGGGGATCCCTATGGCTACACCTTC
CDR3aa: CASSQAGDPYGYTF

d_gene: NA
v_gene: TRBV7-6
abundance: NA
j_gene: TRBJ1-4
CDR3nt: TGTGCCAGCAGCTCAAGACGGGGAACTGAAAAACTGTTTTTT
CDR3aa: CASSSRRGTEKLFF

d_gene: NA
v_gene: TRBV7-2
abundance: NA
j_gene: TRBJ2-1
CDR3nt: TGTGCCAGCAGCTTACTCCCTGTCCTGTTCTTC
CDR3aa: CASSLLPVLFF

d_gene: NA
v_gene: TRBV19
abundance: NA
j_gene: TRBJ2-1
CDR3nt: TGTGCCAGTAGTATTCAGGACAGCAATGAGCAGTTCTTC
CDR3aa: CASSIQDSNEQFF

d_gene: TRBD1
v_gene: TRBV2
abundance: NA
j_gene: TRBJ1-2
CDR3nt: TGTGCCAGCAGTGCGCGGACAGGCATCCCTTTTGGCTACACCTTC
CDR3aa: CASSARTGIPFGYTF

d_gene: NA
v_gene: TRBV24-1
abundance: NA
j_gene: TRBJ1-5
CDR3nt: TGTGCCACCAGTGAGGGGCAGGGGAACAATCAGCCCCAGCATTTT
CDR3aa: CATSEGQGNNQPQHF

d_gene: NA
v_gene: TRBV5-1
abundance: NA
j_gene: TRBJ1-3
CDR3nt: TGCGCCAGCAGCGCCCGGGACACCAACTCTGGAAACACCATATATTTT
CDR3aa: CASSARDTNSGNTIYF

d_gene: NA
v_gene: TRBV30
abundance: NA
j_gene: TRBJ1-5
CDR3nt: TGTGCCTGGAGGGTCCAGGGTTCGACTCAGCCCCAGCATTTT
CDR3aa: CAWRVQGSTQPQHF

d_gene: NA
v_gene: TRBV5-1
abundance: NA
j_gene: TRBJ2-3
CDR3nt: TGCGCCAGCGGCAGAAACACAGATACGCAGTATTTT
CDR3aa: CASGRNTDTQYF

d_gene: TRBD2
v_gene: TRBV28
abundance: NA
j_gene: TRBJ2-2
CDR3nt: TGTGCCACCTTACTAGCGGCGAACACCGGGGAGCTGTTTTTT
CDR3aa: CATLLAANTGELFF

d_gene: TRBD1
v_gene: TRBV15
abundance: NA
j_gene: TRBJ2-7
CDR3nt: TGTGCCACCAGCAGAGATCTGGGACAGGGCCTTACCTACGAGCAGTACTTC
CDR3aa: CATSRDLGQGLTYEQYF

d_gene: NA
v_gene: TRBV5-1
abundance: NA
j_gene: TRBJ2-7
CDR3nt: TGCGCCAGCAGCTTTACCACAGGGAGCTCCTACGAGCAGTACTTC
CDR3aa: CASSFTTGSSYEQYF

d_gene: NA
v_gene: TRBV11-2
abundance: NA
j_gene: TRBJ1-1
CDR3nt: TGTGCCAGCAGCTTAGGACAGGTCCCCTTTGAAGCTTTCTTT
CDR3aa: CASSLGQVPFEAFF

d_gene: NA
v_gene: TRBV5-6
abundance: NA
j_gene: TRBJ1-2
CDR3nt: TGTGCCAGCAGCTTGGACAGGGTGCGGAGGATCTATGGCTACACCTTC
CDR3aa: CASSLDRVRRIYGYTF

d_gene: NA
v_gene: TRBV5-1
abundance: NA
j_gene: TRBJ1-4
CDR3nt: TGCGCCAGCAGCGCCTCGGGTAAAGCAAATGAAAAACTGTTTTTT
CDR3aa: CASSASGKANEKLFF

d_gene: NA
v_gene: TRBV5-1
abundance: NA
j_gene: TRBJ1-1
CDR3nt: TGCGCCAGCAGCTTGGGGGACACCCGGGGCACTGAAGCTTTCTTT
CDR3aa: CASSLGDTRGTEAFF

d_gene: TRBD1
v_gene: TRBV19
abundance: NA
j_gene: TRBJ2-7
CDR3nt: TGTGCCAGTAGTATTAGAGGACAGGGTCAATCCTACGAGCAGTACTTC
CDR3aa: CASSIRGQGQSYEQYF

d_gene: NA
v_gene: TRBV24-1
abundance: NA
j_gene: TRBJ2-3
CDR3nt: TGTGCCACCAGTCCACGGGGGGCACAGGGAACAGATACGCAGTATTTT
CDR3aa: CATSPRGAQGTDTQYF

d_gene: NA
v_gene: TRBV29-1
abundance: few
j_gene: TRBJ2-3
CDR3nt: TGCAGCGCCCAGTGGGGGGGCCAGACAGATACGCAGTATTTT
CDR3aa: CSAQWGGQTDTQYF

d_gene: NA
v_gene: TRBV5-6
abundance: few
j_gene: TRBJ1-2
CDR3nt: TGTGCCAGCAGCAACGAGGGAATCAATGGCTACACCTTC
CDR3aa: CASSNEGINGYTF

d_gene: TRBD1
v_gene: TRBV18
abundance: NA
j_gene: TRBJ1-2
CDR3nt: TGTGCCAGCTCAGGAGGACAGGTGACTAACTATGGCTACACCTTC
CDR3aa: CASSGGQVTNYGYTF

d_gene: TRBD2
v_gene: TRBV19
abundance: once
j_gene: TRBJ2-7
CDR3nt: TGTGCCAGTAGTACCCACCCACGGGGGTCCTCTAGCGGGGCATCCTACGAGCAGTACTTC
CDR3aa: CASSTHPRGSSSGASYEQYF

d_gene: TRBD1
v_gene: TRBV7-2
abundance: NA
j_gene: TRBJ1-1
CDR3nt: TGTGCCAGCAGCTTAGGGGGGACAGGGGGCGCAGGAACTGAAGCTTTCTTT
CDR3aa: CASSLGGTGGAGTEAFF

d_gene: NA
v_gene: TRBV14
abundance: NA
j_gene: TRBJ1-2
CDR3nt: TGTGCCAGCAGCCCCGTCGGGGTCCTTGCTTCGCATGGCTACACCTTC
CDR3aa: CASSPVGVLASHGYTF

d_gene: TRBD2
v_gene: TRBV6-1
abundance: NA
j_gene: TRBJ2-5
CDR3nt: TGTGCCAGCAGTGTGATCGGTAGCGGGGGGGCCGGTGAGACCCAGTACTTC
CDR3aa: CASSVIGSGGAGETQYF

d_gene: NA
v_gene: TRBV5-5
abundance: NA
j_gene: TRBJ1-4
CDR3nt: TGTGCCAGCAGCTTCGGGTCAGGGGTTGAAAAACTGTTTTTT
CDR3aa: CASSFGSGVEKLFF

d_gene: NA
v_gene: TRBV3-1/TRBV3-2
abundance: NA
j_gene: TRBJ1-6
CDR3nt: TGTGCCAGCAGCTTGGGCGGGAGAAATTCACCCCTCCACTTT
CDR3aa: CASSLGGRNSPLHF

d_gene: NA
v_gene: TRBV2
abundance: NA
j_gene: TRBJ1-2
CDR3nt: TGTGCCAGCACTCCCACGGGGAGCTATGGCTACACCTTC
CDR3aa: CASTPTGSYGYTF

d_gene: NA
v_gene: TRBV11-1
abundance: NA
j_gene: TRBJ1-1
CDR3nt: TGTGCCAGCAGCCGAGTTTCATTGAACACTGAAGCTTTCTTT
CDR3aa: CASSRVSLNTEAFF

d_gene: NA
v_gene: TRBV7-9
abundance: NA
j_gene: TRBJ1-6
CDR3nt: TGTGCCAGCAGCTTAAAAGCGTCGGGCAGGGGTAATTCACCCCTCCACTTT
CDR3aa: CASSLKASGRGNSPLHF

d_gene: NA
v_gene: TRBV5-6
abundance: NA
j_gene: TRBJ2-7
CDR3nt: TGTGCCAGCAGCGGCCGGGGTACCTACGAGCAGTACTTC
CDR3aa: CASSGRGTYEQYF

d_gene: TRBD1
v_gene: TRBV7-2
abundance: NA
j_gene: TRBJ2-7
CDR3nt: TGTGCCAGCAGCACCGGGACAGGGTTTTTCGAGCAGTACTTC
CDR3aa: CASSTGTGFFEQYF

d_gene: NA
v_gene: TRBV5-6
abundance: NA
j_gene: TRBJ2-7
CDR3nt: TGTGCCAGCAGCTTCGCGGGGTACGAGCAGTACTTC
CDR3aa: CASSFAGYEQYF

d_gene: NA
v_gene: TRBV7-8
abundance: NA
j_gene: TRBJ1-1
CDR3nt: TGTGCCAGCAGTGTTACAGAGAACACTGAAGCTTTCTTT
CDR3aa: CASSVTENTEAFF

d_gene: NA
v_gene: TRBV4-1
abundance: NA
j_gene: TRBJ2-7
CDR3nt: TGCGCCAGCAGCCAAGATCGAGGGCAGGGGAACGAGCAGTACTTC
CDR3aa: CASSQDRGQGNEQYF